Here is one T cell receptor beta chain with its context. This specimen comes from a study of cytomegalovirus exposure and HLA in healthy donors. Germline loops: CDR1 SGHAT, CDR2 FQNNGV. CDR3 length: 12 residues. V lost 2 bases to trimming and J lost 5 bases, with 7 bases between them. Use of 60 Vbeta and 13 Jbeta primers characterized the PCR. Method: immunoSEQ multiplex PCR; TCRdb's copy keeps in-frame clones and lacks some. The data hold about 65,000 clones, with around four fifths observed a single time. This chain links TRBV11-2 with TRBJ2-7; D is perhaps TRBD2 (5 bases). The sequenced sample was PBMCs. The clonotype was recovered from a girl aged 5-17 years in good health and CMV-seropositive. The CDR3 coding sequence is TGTGCCAGCAGCTTAACGGGGAACGAGCAGTACTTC. Translating it yields CASSLTGNEQYF. Based on the CDR3 plus reference TRBV11-2 and TRBJ2-7, the full variable domain is EAGVAQSPRYKIIEKRQSVAFWCNPISGHATLYWYQQILGQGPKLLIQFQNNGVVDDSQLPKDRFSAERLKGVDSTLKIQPAKLEDSAVYLCASSLTGNEQYFGPGTRLTVT.